This TCR beta chain appears in the sequencing data of a study of pediatric ulcerative colitis (dated 2019 in TCRdb). In the study overall: Nine or ten newly diagnosed, treatment-naive pediatric ulcerative colitis patients and four non-IBD control children each provided paired blood and rectal samples.

Remarks on this clone: Its binding antigen is unknown. The sample holds no much larger clone one base away, and base qualities are not on file.

During colonoscopy, one to two pinch biopsies were obtained from the rectum for research purposes. In controls, colonoscopy was performed for suspected IBD, macroscopically and histologically normal endoscopy was observed, and no IBD diagnosis was made within the following year. Rectal biopsies were digested with proteinase K before DNA isolation. The Wizard kit (Promega) was used to extract genomic DNA from both blood and intestinal samples. The CDR3, from cysteine to phenylalanine, totals 13 residues. Only the CDR3 region is kept as DNA, spanning 39 bases read in frame from base 1. Via the germline V gene, CDR1 is SNHLY and CDR2 FYNNEI. V loses 7 bases at its end and J loses 5 bases; junction bases beyond the gene matches: 7. What the study reported, not specific to this receptor: Blood-derived T cells may have been included in rectal pinch biopsies, especially in patients with overt colitis. Because repertoires were derived from total lymphocyte DNA, patterns in rare subsets such as regulatory T cells may not have been reflected. For technical reasons, blood samples from a couple of patients gave substantially fewer templates, and these samples were excluded from the blood-rectal overlap analysis. Autologous blood-rectal clonal overlap was significantly higher in ulcerative colitis patients than in controls, suggesting increased T cell trafficking to inflamed tissue. A couple of rectal CDR3 clonotypes were found in every ulcerative colitis patient but in no control. Features of the rectal repertoire distinguished controls, mild-moderate colitis patients and acute severe colitis patients, and in acute severe colitis, rectal diversity was reduced because of clonal expansions. The healthy control group was small, consisting of only a few individuals.

Through the immunoSEQ TRB Survey service, multiplex V and J primers were used to amplify rearranged CDR3 beta regions from genomic DNA. To keep sequencing depth equal across samples, survey-level depth of up to 500,000 reads per sample was applied. Libraries were purified and pooled, and sequencing was performed on Illumina technology. The authors processed their data as follows. Productive clonality, sample overlap, pairwise scatters, CDR3 beta length, V/D/J gene usage and productiveness were all assessed with the immunoSEQ online tools. Calculated diversity was defined as the number of unique rearrangements divided by total templates, multiplied by 100, and Shannon and Simpson indices were computed as well. Principal component analysis was performed on Z-score normalized data with the R prcomp function and the ggbiplot package. Morisita's index was used to quantify blood-rectal clonal overlap within each subject. TCRdb carries this immuneACCESS record with in-frame sequences only. Its versions omit some clonotypes, under half of them owing to an unresolved V gene in the studies checked, with the rest unexplained. The DNA was the basis for D and trimming; V, J and clone size are from that table. This sample holds 10,000 to 13,000 clones; approximately 80% were observed only once. The ten largest make up about 3.8% of the sample.

The sample taken for sequencing was gut tissue. The chain is encoded by TRBV2 joined to TRBJ1-2; TRBD1 aligns with 7 central bases. The source of this sequence is a girl between 10 and 17 years old who was a control in a study of pediatric ulcerative colitis. The CDR3 protein is CASNRQGLYGYTF. The DNA sequence is TGTGCCAGCAACAGACAGGGTTTATATGGCTACACCTTC.